These 20 T cell receptor beta chains were all obtained from the same sample, sequenced in a study of T cell repertoires in cytomegalovirus infection. MiXCR, applied by TCRdb to the reads, yields one record per CDR3 protein. The data show hundreds of thousands of distinct CDR3 sequences, 25% to 35% seen once. Their recognized antigens are unknown. The sample in question was cultured PBMCs, obtained from culture after CMV antigen stimulation. These receptors originate from a human donor in good health (CMV status not recorded). Some clones in this sample may be carry-over from other donors' samples.

In its sample, this clonotype was seen many times. CDR3 nucleotide sequence: TGTGCCAGCAGCCGACCGACAGATCAAGAGACCCAGTACTTC. This encodes CASSRPTDQETQYF. The chain carries TRBV7-8 and TRBJ2-5; D possibly corresponds to TRBD1 (5 bases). The CDR3 has 14 amino acids. The V end lost 5 bases, the J end lost 2 bases, and 12 bases lay between the germline ends. The germline V gene encodes CDR1 SGHVS and CDR2 FQNEAQ.

The table lists this clonotype with a few counts. The chain has TRBV20-1 and TRBJ1-4, with TRBD1 as a possible D gene (6 bases). This CDR3 region has 14 residues. In germline, CDR1 is DFQATT, CDR2 SNEGSKA (reference sequence). Trimming removed 6 bases from V and 10 bases from J, with 21 bases in between. This CDR3 reads CSATTGQGLIKLFF. CDR3 bases: TGCAGTGCCACCACAGGGCAGGGGCTAATAAAACTGTTTTTT.

This clonotype was observed a few times. The chain links TRBV2 to TRBJ1-5, with D hard to call. This CDR3 is built from 14 residues. V lost 3 bases and J 2 bases, leaving 8 bases between the germline ends. Germline V lookup: CDR1 SNHLY, CDR2 FYNNEI. CDR3 DNA: TGTGCCAGCAGTGATTTGAAGGGCAATCAGCCCCAGCATTTT. Encoded protein: CASSDLKGNQPQHF.

This clonotype appeared a few times. The rearrangement links TRBV6-1 to TRBJ2-4, with D maybe TRBD1 (5 bases). The CDR3 totals 16 residues. Germline-derived CDR1 and CDR2 are MNHNS and SASEGT. V dropped 1 base and J dropped 7 bases, with 17 bases sitting between them. This chain's CDR3 is CASSEEGKGSRNIQYF. For the CDR3, the DNA is TGTGCCAGCAGTGAAGAGGGGAAAGGGTCGAGGAACATTCAGTACTTC.

The sample holds many counts of this clonotype. The rearrangement uses TRBV7-2 and TRBJ2-2; D is perhaps TRBD2 (6 bases). Germline values: CDR1 SGHTA, CDR2 FQGNSA. CDR3 length: 15 amino acids. Trimming stripped 3 bases from V and 7 bases from J, with 15 bases between. The CDR3 region has the DNA TGTGCCAGCAGCTTCTCAAGTTTCGGGAGCGGGGAGCTGTTTTTT. This sequence encodes CASSFSSFGSGELFF. Supplemented by reference TRBV7-2 and TRBJ2-2, the full variable domain reads GAGVSQSPSNKVTEKGKDVELRCDPISGHTALYWYRQSLGQGLEFLIYFQGNSAPDKSGLPSDRFSAERTGGSVSTLTIQRTQQEDSAVYLCASSFSSFGSGELFFGEGSRLTVL.

This clonotype has a count of ten or more. The chain combines TRBV19 with TRBJ2-2, with 8 positions matching TRBD2. The CDR3 consists of 16 residues. V trimming: 6 bases; J trimming: 3 bases; junction bases outside the gene matches: 9. Germline assignment: CDR1 LNHDA and CDR2 SQIVND (reference sequence). CDR3 nucleotide sequence: TGTGCCAGTAGCGACTTAGCGGGAAGGGACACCGGGGAGCTGTTTTTT. Its protein is CASSDLAGRDTGELFF.

This chain connects TRBV7-8 to TRBJ1-1; D is possibly TRBD1 (6 bases). With 3 bases removed from V and 2 bases from J, the gap between germline ends came to 10 bases. Germline V gives CDR1 SGHVS, CDR2 FQNEAQ. The CDR3 spans 14 residues. This CDR3 is CASSFGTFNTEAFF. In nucleotides, the CDR3 is TGTGCCAGCAGCTTCGGGACATTCAACACTGAAGCTTTCTTT. Full variable domain (rest looked up from reference TRBV7-8 and TRBJ1-1): GAGVSQSPRYKVAKRGQDVALRCDPISGHVSLFWYQQALGQGPEFLTYFQNEAQLDKSGLPSDRFFAERPEGSVSTLKIQRTQQEDSAVYLCASSFGTFNTEAFFGQGTRLTVV.

This clonotype was seen more than once but under ten times. The rearrangement links TRBV10-3 to TRBJ2-1, with 16 nucleotides matching TRBD2. The ends lost 6 bases at V and 2 bases at J; junction bases unmatched: 10. The CDR3 has 19 residues. Germline values: CDR1 ENHRY, CDR2 SYGVKD. The DNA of the CDR3 is TGTGCCATCAGGGCCGGGACTAGCGGGAGGGACGGAACCTACAATGAGCAGTTCTTC. The encoded protein is CAIRAGTSGRDGTYNEQFF.

V gene TRBV5-1 combines with J gene TRBJ2-3; D possibly uses TRBD1 or TRBD2 (5 bases each). CDR3 length equals 15 residues. The V end lost 5 bases, the J end lost 4 bases, and 17 bases lay between the germline ends. Germline assignment: CDR1 SGHRS and CDR2 YFSETQ. CDR3 bases: TGCGCCAGCAGTTGGGGGACCGGGAACGCAGATACGCAGTATTTT. It specifies CASSWGTGNADTQYF.

With respect to this clonotype: At one end, the junction sequence differs from germline, possibly due to a read error. The V and J genes are TRBV7-2 and TRBJ2-1; D is unclear. CDR3 size: 12 residues. CDR1 and CDR2 from the germline V gene are SGHTA and FQGNSA. CDR3 bases: TGTGCCAGCAGCTTATTTCGTCCCACTCCCGGCTTC. This codes for CASSLFRPTPGF.

This clonotype was picked up many times. The genes are TRBV7-2 and TRBJ2-1; 14 nucleotides match TRBD2. Germline-derived CDR1 and CDR2 are SGHTA and FQGNSA. The ends lost 4 bases at V and 8 bases at J; junction bases unmatched: 7. The CDR3 sequence is 16 residues long. CDR3 loop: CASSSTGTSGRYEQFF. DNA of the CDR3: TGTGCCAGCAGCTCCACCGGGACTAGCGGGAGATATGAGCAGTTCTTC.

The CDR3 sequence: CASSYSDGYNQPQHF. CDR3 sequence (DNA): TGTGCCAGCAGTTACTCCGACGGATACAATCAGCCCCAGCATTTT. The rearrangement links TRBV6-6 to TRBJ1-5; D ambiguous. V was trimmed by 0 bases and J by 3 bases, leaving 9 bases between them. This CDR3 comprises 15 residues. Germline V CDR1 and CDR2: MNHNY, SVGAGI (reference sequence).

The rearrangement links TRBV7-2 to TRBJ2-7; 7 bases map to TRBD2. Per the germline V gene, CDR1 is SGHTA and CDR2 is FQGNSA. V gave up 3 bases and J gave up 7 bases; unmatched junction bases: 3. The CDR3 has 12 residues. As DNA, the CDR3 is TGTGCCAGCAGCTTGACTAGCACGGAGCAGTACTTC. It codes for CASSLTSTEQYF.

This clonotype appeared a few times. The CDR3 sequence: CSARDPMEYTTDTQYF. Written as DNA, the CDR3 is TGCAGTGCTAGAGATCCCATGGAATATACCACAGATACGCAGTATTTT. The chain employs TRBV20-1 and TRBJ2-3; D unclear. Germline loops: CDR1 DFQATT, CDR2 SNEGSKA (reference sequence). The CDR3 consists of 16 residues. V was clipped by 0 bases and J by 2 bases, with 15 bases between them.

CDR3 nucleotides: TGTGCCAGCACCCTAGCGGGAGTAACAGATACGCAGTATTTT. Its protein is CASTLAGVTDTQYF. The V and J genes are TRBV27 and TRBJ2-3; 10 bases align to TRBD2. The germline V gene has CDR1 MNHEY and CDR2 SMNVEV (reference sequence). With V trimmed by 7 bases and J by 3 bases, 4 bases remained unmatched. The CDR3 has 14 amino acids.

The gene calls are TRBV3-1 and TRBJ2-1; perhaps TRBD1 as D (5 bases). In germline, CDR1 is LGHDT, CDR2 YNNKEL (reference sequence). The V end lost 0 bases, the J end lost 4 bases, and 13 bases lay between the germline ends. The CDR3 loop spans 16 amino acids. Here the CDR3 DNA reads TGTGCCAGCAGCCAAGAAGGGGCTTCCCTTTACAATGAGCAGTTCTTC. Amino acids: CASSQEGASLYNEQFF.

This clonotype is a singleton in its sample. The chain joins TRBV2 to TRBJ2-1, with D perhaps matching TRBD2 (5 bases). Germline CDR1 SNHLY, CDR2 FYNNEI. This CDR3 has 14 residues. Trimming took 7 bases from V and 1 from J, leaving 11 bases between them. The CDR3, as DNA: TGTGCCAGCAACGAAGGGAGTTCCTACAATGAGCAGTTCTTC. It encodes CASNEGSSYNEQFF. Using reference TRBV2 and TRBJ2-1 for the parts outside the CDR3, the full variable domain is EPEVTQTPSHQVTQMGQEVILRCVPISNHLYFYWYRQILGQKVEFLVSFYNNEISEKSEIFDDQFSVERPDGSNFTLKIRSTKLEDSAMYFCASNEGSSYNEQFFGPGTRLTVL.

The chain is built from TRBV10-3 and TRBJ1-2, with D perhaps matching TRBD1 (5 bases). V gave up 3 bases and J gave up 8 bases, with 16 bases separating them. CDR1 and CDR2 from the germline V gene are ENHRY and SYGVKD. This CDR3 comprises 14 residues. The CDR3: CAISDSGGGFGYTF. CDR3 in DNA: TGTGCCATCAGTGACTCCGGTGGGGGGTTCGGCTACACCTTC.

On this clonotype itself: A read error is possible here, since a much larger clone lies one base away. The gene calls are TRBV5-4 and TRBJ2-7, with a possible D match to TRBD2 (6 bases). CDR1 is SGHNT and CDR2 is YYREEE in the germline V gene (reference sequence). The CDR3 has 13 amino acids. V dropped 7 bases and J dropped 4 bases, with 15 bases sitting between them. CDR3 loop: CASPKEGPYEQYF. CDR3 DNA: TGTGCCAGCCCAAAGGAGGGACCTTACGAGCAGTACTTC.

This clonotype was seen only a few times. This sequence joins TRBV12-3 or TRBV12-4 and TRBJ2-2, with TRBD1 identical over 11 bases. The CDR3 runs 16 residues. Trimming at V came to 6 bases and at J to 2 bases, leaving 5 bases not matched to a gene. The CDR3 region has the DNA TGTGCCAGCAGCCTGGGGACAGGGGGAAACACCGGGGAGCTGTTTTTT. As protein: CASSLGTGGNTGELFF.